Sequencing of this T cell receptor beta chain was carried out in a study of monozygotic twins with inflammatory bowel disease. Per the germline V gene, CDR1 is MNHEY and CDR2 is SVGAGI. The CDR3 sequence is 14 residues long. Whole-blood RNA isolation (total RNA) proceeded without T cell sorting. Regarding this clonotype: No antigen is known for it.

The template-switching step introduced UMIs that carried a 6-nucleotide sample barcode. Two nested PCRs, run for roughly 17 and 9 cycles, were applied to TCRalpha and TCRbeta cDNA. TCRdb processed the 5' RACE reads again and assigns one entry to each CDR3 protein, with no DNA. The sample table includes 110,000 to 150,000 distinct CDR3 sequences. Findings of the study overall: Especially with disease activity, IBD patients had fewer clonotypes in common with others than healthy twins did.

This chain uses TRBV6-5 with TRBJ1-1. Sequencing was performed on blood. The clonotype originates from a human donor with ulcerative colitis or Crohn's disease, or a healthy co-twin of an affected twin (not recorded which). CDR3 region: CASSYHGLNTEAFF.